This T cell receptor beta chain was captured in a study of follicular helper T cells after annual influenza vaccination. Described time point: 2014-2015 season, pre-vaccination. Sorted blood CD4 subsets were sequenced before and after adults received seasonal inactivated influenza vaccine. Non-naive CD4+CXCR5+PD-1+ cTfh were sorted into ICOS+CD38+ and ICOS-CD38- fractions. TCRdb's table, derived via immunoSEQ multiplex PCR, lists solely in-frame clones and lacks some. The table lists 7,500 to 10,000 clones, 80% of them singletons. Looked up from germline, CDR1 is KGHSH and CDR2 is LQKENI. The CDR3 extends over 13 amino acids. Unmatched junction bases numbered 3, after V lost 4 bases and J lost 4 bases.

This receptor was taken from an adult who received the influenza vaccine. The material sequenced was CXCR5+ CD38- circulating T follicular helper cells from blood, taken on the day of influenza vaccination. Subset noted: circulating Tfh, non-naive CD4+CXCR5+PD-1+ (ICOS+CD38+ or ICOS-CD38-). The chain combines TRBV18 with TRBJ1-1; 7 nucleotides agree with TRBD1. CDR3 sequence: CASSQGARTEAFF. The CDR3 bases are TGTGCCAGCTCACAGGGGGCGCGCACTGAAGCTTTCTTT.